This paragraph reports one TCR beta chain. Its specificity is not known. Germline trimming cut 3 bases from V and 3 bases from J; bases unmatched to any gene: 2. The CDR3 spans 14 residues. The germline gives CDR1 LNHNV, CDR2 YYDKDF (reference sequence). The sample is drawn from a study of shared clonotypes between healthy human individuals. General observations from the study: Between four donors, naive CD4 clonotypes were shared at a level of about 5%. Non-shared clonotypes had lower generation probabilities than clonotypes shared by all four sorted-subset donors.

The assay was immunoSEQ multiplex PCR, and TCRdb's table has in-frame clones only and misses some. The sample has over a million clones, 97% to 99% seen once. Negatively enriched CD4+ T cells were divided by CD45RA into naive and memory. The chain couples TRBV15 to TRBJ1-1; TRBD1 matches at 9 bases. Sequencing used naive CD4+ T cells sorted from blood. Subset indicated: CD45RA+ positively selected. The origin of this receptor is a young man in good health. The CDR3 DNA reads TGTGCCACCAGCAGTAACAGGGGGCACACTGAAGCTTTCTTT. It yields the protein CATSSNRGHTEAFF.